The present T cell receptor beta chain was sequenced within a study of spatial heterogeneity in lung cancer. For the study at large: For the average unique TCR and UMI combination, more than 8.5 occurrences appeared in raw reads.

Ten or more counts support this clonotype. CDR3 length equals 18 residues. Time point here: sample taken at primary tumor resection. Without sorting, whole RNA was sequenced from tumor, nontumor lung or frozen PBMC. TCR cDNA molecules each carried a unique molecular identifier. MiXCR, applied by TCRdb to the 5' RACE reads, yields one record per CDR3 protein. The sample yields about 17,000 distinct CDR3 sequences, over 20% seen once. Source: PBMCs, taken at surgery. This clonotype was sampled from a female donor with early-stage non-small cell lung cancer. The chain recombines TRBV3-2 with TRBJ2-1; TRBD2, the table's D call, lacks a check against the DNA. TRBV3-2 is a pseudogene segment. CDR3 in DNA: TGTGATGTTAGAGGAAAGAACAATAGCGGGGCGGAATACAATGAGCAGTTCTTC. Residues: CDVRGKNNSGAEYNEQFF.